Given below is one TCR beta chain in context. These data are taken from a study of OX40 agonist ivuxolimab in advanced cancers. Study in general: With a range of roughly 20 to 85, age averaged approximately 60 years, and about 82% were male.

Only in-frame clones appear in the TCRdb table, and some are missing; sequencing was by immunoSEQ multiplex PCR. The profile shows fewer than 45,000 clones, around 90% of them singletons. This TCR was recovered from an adult with an advanced solid tumor such as melanoma, head and neck, liver or kidney cancer. The sequencing here drew on CD4+ or CD8+ T cells sorted from blood, taken in a trial of the OX40 agonist ivuxolimab.

CDR3 residues: CAWSVDRAYEQYF. CDR3 nucleotides: TGTGCCTGGAGTGTGGACAGGGCCTACGAGCAGTACTTC. The chain has TRBV30 and TRBJ2-7; 8 bases are shared with TRBD1. CDR1 and CDR2 (germline): GTSNPN, SVGIG (reference sequence). V lost 0 bases and J lost 2; bases outside the gene matches: 0. The CDR3 has 13 amino acids.